These 20 T cell receptor beta chains share one sample of origin, sequenced in a study of shared clonotypes between healthy human individuals. Measured with immunoSEQ multiplex PCR; TCRdb has only the in-frame clones, and not every one. The table records approximately 500,000 clones, about four fifths of them present only once. The specimen was PBMCs. The receptors were gathered from a woman in her 40s in good health. Some clones in this sample may be carry-over from other donors' samples.

CDR3 nucleotide sequence: TGTGCCAGCAGTTTGCGGACAGGGGGTGGTGAAGCTTTCTTT. This sequence encodes CASSLRTGGGEAFF. V and J are TRBV28 and TRBJ1-1; 10 bases match TRBD1. V dropped 3 bases and J dropped 7; count of bases not matched to a gene: 5. This CDR3 is 14 amino acids long. The V gene's germline CDR1 is MDHEN and CDR2 SYDVKM.

The V and J genes are TRBV19 and TRBJ2-5, with D perhaps matching TRBD1 (5 bases). V was trimmed by 3 bases and J by 5 bases, leaving 13 bases between them. The CDR3 extends over 14 amino acids. The V gene's germline CDR1 is LNHDA and CDR2 SQIVND (reference sequence). The CDR3 here is CASSMRQTLETQYF. CDR3 nucleotides: TGTGCCAGTAGTATGAGACAGACCTTGGAGACCCAGTACTTC.

The rearrangement joins TRBV6-5 to TRBJ2-3; TRBD2 might be the D (6 bases). This CDR3 is 15 amino acids long. Per the germline V gene, CDR1 is MNHEY and CDR2 is SVGAGI. The germline V and J ends were trimmed by 8 bases and 7 bases, with 22 bases remaining between them. The CDR3 here is CASGEAGFPPYTQYF. The CDR3 nucleotides read TGTGCCAGCGGGGAGGCGGGGTTCCCTCCCTATACGCAGTATTTT.

The V gene is TRBV5-1, the J gene TRBJ2-3; TRBD2 aligns across 11 bases. The CDR3 loop spans 16 amino acids. The J segment lost 1 base and the V segment lost 3 bases, leaving 4 bases of the junction unmatched. The germline gives CDR1 SGHRS, CDR2 YFSETQ. CDR3: CASSSGTSGRTDTQYF. The DNA of the CDR3 is TGCGCCAGCAGCTCAGGGACTAGCGGTCGCACAGATACGCAGTATTTT. The full variable domain, its missing parts supplied by reference TRBV5-1 and TRBJ2-3, is KAGVTQTPRYLIKTRGQQVTLSCSPISGHRSVSWYQQTPGQGLQFLFEYFSETQRNKGNFPGRFSGRQFSNSRSEMNVSTLELGDSALYLCASSSGTSGRTDTQYFGPGTRLTVL.

The gene calls are TRBV5-5 and TRBJ2-1; 13 bases agree with TRBD2. CDR3 size: 15 residues. V shed 3 bases, J shed 7 bases, and the junction held 4 bases outside the gene matches. The germline CDR1 and CDR2 sequences are SGHKS and YYEKEE (reference sequence). The CDR3: CASSYGLAGDNEQFF. CDR3 nucleotides: TGTGCCAGCAGCTATGGACTAGCGGGAGATAATGAGCAGTTCTTC.

V usage is TRBV28 and J usage is TRBJ1-1; D is unresolved. This CDR3 region has 13 residues. V lost 2 bases and J lost 1, with 5 bases in between. CDR1 and CDR2 (germline): MDHEN, SYDVKM. The CDR3 protein is CASSLRRNTEAFF. The CDR3 nucleotides are TGTGCCAGCAGTTTAAGGAGGAACACTGAAGCTTTCTTT. The full variable domain, in which reference TRBV28 and TRBJ1-1 provide the parts outside the CDR3, is DVKVTQSSRYLVKRTGEKVFLECVQDMDHENMFWYRQDPGLGLRLIYFSYDVKMKEKGDIPEGYSVSREKKERFSLILESASTNQTSMYLCASSLRRNTEAFFGQGTRLTVV.

The genes are TRBV5-1 and TRBJ1-3; weak D call: TRBD1 (5 bases). The CDR3 spans 16 residues. Trimming shortened V by 4 bases and J by 0 bases, and 14 bases separated the two germline ends. From germline, CDR1 is SGHRS and CDR2 YFSETQ. The CDR3 nucleotides read TGCGCCAGCAGCCCGGGGACGGTGAGCTCTGGAAACACCATATATTTT. This encodes CASSPGTVSSGNTIYF. Full variable domain (rest looked up from reference TRBV5-1 and TRBJ1-3): KAGVTQTPRYLIKTRGQQVTLSCSPISGHRSVSWYQQTPGQGLQFLFEYFSETQRNKGNFPGRFSGRQFSNSRSEMNVSTLELGDSALYLCASSPGTVSSGNTIYFGEGSWLTVV.

The chain links TRBV6-6 to TRBJ2-2; 13 bases align to TRBD2. The germline V gene has CDR1 MNHNY and CDR2 SVGAGI (reference sequence). V shed 7 bases, J shed 0 bases, and the junction held 2 bases outside the gene matches. This CDR3 spans 16 amino acids. The CDR3 loop reads CASTGTSGANTGELFF. The CDR3 DNA is TGTGCCAGCACTGGGACTAGCGGGGCGAACACCGGGGAGCTGTTTTTT.

The chain couples TRBV10-2 to TRBJ2-3, with D possibly being TRBD2 (7 bases). The CDR3 has 13 residues. Trimming removed 0 bases at V and 10 bases at J, with 11 bases between. CDR1 is WSHSY and CDR2 is SAAADI in the germline V gene. The CDR3 here is CASSESRGAAQYF. The CDR3 DNA sequence: TGCGCCAGCAGTGAGTCACGGGGGGCGGCGCAGTATTTT.

This chain links TRBV5-1 with TRBJ1-1; 7 bases map to TRBD1. This CDR3 comprises 15 residues. J gave up 5 bases and V 0 bases, and 7 bases lay outside the gene matches. Germline V CDR1 and CDR2: SGHRS, YFSETQ. CDR3 in amino acids: CASSLVEAGGTEAFF. CDR3 coding DNA: TGCGCCAGCAGCTTGGTCGAGGCAGGGGGAACTGAAGCTTTCTTT.

This sequence joins TRBV27 and TRBJ2-1, with a possible D match to TRBD2 (5 bases). The V and J ends lost 6 bases and 4 bases respectively, with 16 bases between them. The CDR3 extends over 15 amino acids. In germline, CDR1 is MNHEY, CDR2 SMNVEV (reference sequence). In nucleotides, the CDR3 is TGTGCCAGCAGGGATAGCGTTCTCTCTTACAATGAGCAGTTCTTC. Amino acids: CASRDSVLSYNEQFF.

V is TRBV19 and J is TRBJ1-3; D unclear. The V gene's germline CDR1 is LNHDA and CDR2 SQIVND (reference sequence). The ends were cut back, 9 bases at V and 1 base at J, with 19 bases in the middle. The CDR3 extends over 16 amino acids. CDR3 amino acids: CASEPGRIPSGNTIYF. The DNA for the CDR3 is TGTGCCAGCGAACCCGGACGGATCCCTTCTGGAAACACCATATATTTT.

This clone has a single count. This chain connects TRBV4-2 to TRBJ2-7, with D perhaps matching TRBD2 (6 bases). Germline CDR1 and CDR2: LGHNA and YNFKEQ. The germline V and J ends were trimmed by 4 bases and 0 bases, with 16 bases remaining between them. This CDR3 is built from 16 residues. CDR3 DNA: TGTGCCAGCAGCCCCCGGGGTAGCGGTGGCTCCTACGAGCAGTACTTC. Translated: CASSPRGSGGSYEQYF.

V is TRBV27 and J is TRBJ2-1, with 12 bases aligning to TRBD2. V lost 0 bases to trimming and J lost 6 bases; unmatched junction nucleotides: 18. Germline assignment: CDR1 MNHEY and CDR2 SMNVEV (reference sequence). This CDR3 has 21 residues. CDR3 nucleotides: TGTGCCAGCAGTTTATCGTTGGTAGGACTAGCGGGACCCGGGCCCTCCAATGAGCAGTTCTTC. Encoded protein: CASSLSLVGLAGPGPSNEQFF.

There are many counts of this clone. The chain is built from TRBV6-1 and TRBJ1-1, with 7 bases aligning to TRBD1. The germline CDR1 and CDR2 sequences are MNHNS and SASEGT. CDR3 length: 14 residues. J was trimmed by 5 bases and V by 8 bases; bases with no gene match: 11. CDR3 amino acids: CASCRQGSWTEAFF. CDR3 DNA sequence: TGTGCCAGCTGTCGACAGGGTTCGTGGACTGAAGCTTTCTTT.

The chain is built from TRBV9 and TRBJ2-1; weak D call: TRBD1 (5 bases). Trimming removed 3 bases at V and 8 bases at J, with 15 bases between. The CDR3 extends over 14 amino acids. The germline V gene has CDR1 SGDLS and CDR2 YYNGEE. Here the CDR3 reads CASSALLQGYEQFF. CDR3 DNA: TGTGCCAGCAGCGCACTACTCCAGGGCTATGAGCAGTTCTTC. The full variable domain, in which reference TRBV9 and TRBJ2-1 provide the parts outside the CDR3, is DSGVTQTPKHLITATGQRVTLRCSPRSGDLSVYWYQQSLDQGLQFLIQYYNGEERAKGNILERFSAQQFPDLHSELNLSSLELGDSALYFCASSALLQGYEQFFGPGTRLTVL.

The V and J genes are TRBV29-1 and TRBJ2-3; 7 nucleotides agree with TRBD2. The CDR3 is 15 residues long. In germline, CDR1 is SQVTM, CDR2 ANQGSEA. V shed 4 bases, J shed 0 bases, and the junction held 7 bases outside the gene matches. The CDR3 bases are TGCAGCGTTGGGACCAGCGGGACTAGCACAGATACGCAGTATTTT. Amino acids: CSVGTSGTSTDTQYF.

Only one count was recorded for this clone. The DNA for the CDR3 is TGTGCCAGCAGTTCAGCGCTAGGATCCAACAATCAGCCCCAGCATTTT. This codes for CASSSALGSNNQPQHF. The genes are TRBV7-9 and TRBJ1-5; D ambiguous. The V and J ends lost 6 bases and 3 bases respectively, with 18 bases between them. The V gene's germline CDR1 is SEHNR and CDR2 FQNEAQ (reference sequence). This CDR3 is 16 amino acids long.

Regarding this clone: A much larger clone differs from this one at a single base, so this may be a read error. The chain joins TRBV7-6 to TRBJ2-2, with no clear D. V was pared by 0 bases and J by 4 bases, with 3 bases between. Germline CDR1 reads SGHVS; CDR2 reads FNYEAQ. The CDR3 extends over 13 amino acids. CDR3 nucleotide sequence: TGTGCCAGCAGCTTAGCGGCCACCGGGGAGCTGTTTTTT. This sequence encodes CASSLAATGELFF.

This rearrangement joins TRBV7-3 to TRBJ2-5; D tentatively fits TRBD1 or TRBD2 (6 bases each). This CDR3 comprises 15 residues. Trimming shortened V by 5 bases and J by 2 bases, and 15 bases separated the two germline ends. Germline V gene data show CDR1 as SGHTA and CDR2 as FQGTGA. The chain's CDR3 is CASSINAGQQETQYF. CDR3 nucleotides: TGTGCCAGCAGCATTAACGCGGGACAACAAGAGACCCAGTACTTC.